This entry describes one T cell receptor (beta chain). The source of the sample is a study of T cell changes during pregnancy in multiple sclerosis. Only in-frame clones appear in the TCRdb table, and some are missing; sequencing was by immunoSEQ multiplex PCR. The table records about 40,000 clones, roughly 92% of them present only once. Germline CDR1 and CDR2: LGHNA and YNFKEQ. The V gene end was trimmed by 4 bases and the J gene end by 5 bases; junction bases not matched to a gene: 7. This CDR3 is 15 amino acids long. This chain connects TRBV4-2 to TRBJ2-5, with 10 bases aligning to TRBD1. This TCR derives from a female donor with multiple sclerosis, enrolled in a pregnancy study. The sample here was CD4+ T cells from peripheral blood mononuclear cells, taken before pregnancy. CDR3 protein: CASSRTGGEVETQYF. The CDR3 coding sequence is TGTGCCAGCAGCCGGACAGGGGGGGAGGTTGAGACCCAGTACTTC.